This TCR beta chain was captured by sequencing in a study of CD8 T cells in ankylosing spondylitis. Germline loops: CDR1 SQVTM, CDR2 ANQGSEA. V lost 7 bases and J lost 2; bases outside the gene matches: 10. The CDR3 spans 14 residues. This clonotype was seen at least ten times. Its specificity is unknown. TCRdb redid the calling of the 5' RACE reads with MiXCR, one entry per CDR3 protein. The sample includes 500,000 or so distinct CDR3 sequences, approximately 5.3% of them seen just once. The study, taken as a whole, reports: One TCR beta motif, made up of eight or nine highly homologous variants, appeared characteristic of ankylosing spondylitis blood.

What was sequenced was blood, either unsorted or a sorted T cell fraction (not recorded which). The chain joins TRBV29-1 to TRBJ2-5, with 7 nucleotides matching TRBD2. The TCR was taken from a male donor with ankylosing spondylitis. CDR3: CSAVNGRSQETQYF. The CDR3 nucleotides are TGCAGCGCCGTTAACGGGAGGAGTCAAGAGACCCAGTACTTC.